Following are 9 T cell receptor beta chains from one sample sequenced in a study of T cells in Graves' hyperthyroidism and ophthalmopathy. RNA transcripts yielded amplified TCR beta CDR3 regions. RT-PCR in the first round (using the HTBI primer set) targeted the TCR CDR3. MiXCR was run by TCRdb on the multiplex PCR reads, yielding one entry per CDR3 protein. The sample includes about 270,000 distinct CDR3 sequences, 25% to 30% of them seen just once. The sample taken for sequencing was blood. These receptor sequences come from a man aged 35-49 years with Graves' hyperthyroidism that later progressed to Graves' ophthalmopathy.

This clonotype came up many times. The rearrangement uses TRBV13 and TRBJ2-7; the match to TRBD2 covers 11 bases. The CDR3 covers 16 residues. The germline V gene has CDR1 PRHDT and CDR2 FYEKMQ (reference sequence). V lost 5 bases to trimming and J lost 2 bases; unmatched junction nucleotides: 8. The CDR3 protein is CASSIGLAGAAYEQYF. In nucleotides, the CDR3 is TGTGCCAGCAGCATCGGACTAGCGGGCGCGGCCTACGAGCAGTACTTC.

The chain recombines TRBV12-3 or TRBV12-4 with TRBJ2-4; maybe TRBD2 (5 bases). Deletions cut 5 bases from V and 0 bases from J, with 14 bases between. The CDR3 runs to 16 residues. The chain's CDR3 is CASSPLATLAKNIQYF. The CDR3 nucleotides read TGTGCCAGCAGTCCCTTAGCGACTTTAGCCAAAAACATTCAGTACTTC.

This clonotype has just a few counts. The rearrangement links TRBV18 to TRBJ1-2, with 10 bases that match TRBD1. The CDR3 runs to 16 residues. Looked up from germline, CDR1 is KGHSH and CDR2 is LQKENI. After removal of 3 bases from V and 2 bases from J, the junction contained 6 bases not matched to a gene. The CDR3 DNA follows: TGTGCCAGCTCACCCCGCCAGGGACAGGGGAACTATGGCTACACCTTC. It specifies CASSPRQGQGNYGYTF. The full variable domain, with the rest looked up from reference TRBV18 and TRBJ1-2, is NAGVMQNPRHLVRRRGQEARLRCSPMKGHSHVYWYRQLPEEGLKFMVYLQKENIIDESGMPKERFSAEFPKEGPSILRIQQVVRGDSAAYFCASSPRQGQGNYGYTFGSGTRLTVV.

This clonotype was counted ten times or more. The rearrangement uses TRBV12-3 or TRBV12-4 and TRBJ1-1; a weak D match, TRBD1 (6 bases). This CDR3 contains 14 residues. Trimming pared 2 bases from V and 5 bases from J, leaving 12 bases between. The CDR3 coding sequence is TGTGCCAGCAGTTTATCAGGGGTCGGTACTGAAGCTTTCTTT. Its translation: CASSLSGVGTEAFF.

The V call is TRBV20-1, the J call TRBJ2-7; D might be TRBD1 (6 bases). Germline CDR1 is DFQATT and CDR2 is SNEGSKA (reference sequence). The CDR3 has 14 amino acids. Trimming shortened V by 0 bases and J by 0 bases, and 9 bases separated the two germline ends. Here the CDR3 reads CSARDQGSSYEQYF. DNA of the CDR3: TGCAGTGCTAGAGATCAGGGGAGCTCCTACGAGCAGTACTTC.

The sample holds many counts of this clonotype. The chain has TRBV7-3 and TRBJ2-2; D unclear. V shed 5 bases and J shed 1 base, with 14 bases lying between them. The CDR3 runs 16 residues. Germline V CDR1 and CDR2: SGHTA, FQGTGA. The CDR3 nucleotides are TGTGCCAGCAGCCAAACGCCTAGACTGAACACCGGGGAGCTGTTTTTT. Protein product: CASSQTPRLNTGELFF.

The sample holds many counts of this clonotype. CDR3 in amino acids: CASMWTLNTGELFF. DNA for the CDR3: TGTGCCAGCATGTGGACCCTAAACACCGGGGAGCTGTTTTTT. This sequence joins TRBV19 and TRBJ2-2; D is undetermined. The CDR3 runs 14 residues. Germline values: CDR1 LNHDA, CDR2 SQIVND (reference sequence). V lost 9 bases and J lost 2, with 13 bases in between.

This clonotype was seen many times. Here the CDR3 reads CASSTRGRGSNQPQHF. CDR3 sequence (DNA): TGTGCCAGTAGTACCCGGGGCCGGGGGAGCAATCAGCCCCAGCATTTT. The chain employs TRBV19 and TRBJ1-5; possibly TRBD1 for D (5 bases). Per germline, CDR1 LNHDA and CDR2 SQIVND (reference sequence). V lost 4 bases and J 1 base, leaving 14 bases between the germline ends. CDR3 length: 16 residues.

This clonotype has ten or more counts. The chain links TRBV2 to TRBJ1-4; D may be TRBD1 (5 bases). This CDR3 region has 13 residues. Germline-derived CDR1 and CDR2 are SNHLY and FYNNEI. Deletions cut 7 bases from V and 7 bases from J, with 13 bases between. The CDR3 spells CASKDSVIEKLFF. The DNA of the CDR3 is TGTGCCAGCAAAGACAGTGTTATTGAAAAACTGTTTTTT.